This T cell receptor beta chain stems from a study of blood T cells in healthy people across ages. From germline, CDR1 is SQVTM and CDR2 ANQGSEA. V lost 4 bases and J 10 bases, leaving 11 bases between the germline ends. This CDR3 is 11 amino acids long. Combining a sample-barcoded 5' primer with a J-beta primer mix, a second PCR ran for roughly 7 to 12 cycles. In TCRdb, the 5' RACE reads were re-called with MiXCR into one record per CDR3 protein. Of 850,000 to 1,100,000 distinct CDR3 sequences detected, more than 30% appear once; the ten largest clones hold under 15%. This clonotype showed up many times. The donors, aged roughly 6 to 95, were healthy Caucasians from Russia.

This TCR came from a man younger than 30 in good health. Sequenced: blood. The rearrangement joins TRBV29-1 to TRBJ2-1; D is undetermined. The CDR3 nucleotides read TGCAGCGTTGGAGGCCAAATCGAGCAGTTCTTC. It is translated as CSVGGQIEQFF.